One and the same sample provided the 32 T cell receptor beta chains below, sequenced in a study of CD8 T cells in Susac syndrome. RNA totalling roughly 0.45 to 1 ug underwent reverse transcription with random hexamers. TCRdb passed the immunoSEQ multiplex PCR reads through MiXCR, listing each CDR3 protein once. The data show about 290,000 distinct CDR3 sequences, about 82% seen once. Sequenced: CD8+ T cells from PBMCs. Source of these receptors: a human donor with multiple sclerosis.

The V and J genes are TRBV28 and TRBJ2-7; D not resolved. V shed 5 bases and J shed 3 bases, with 5 bases lying between them. The CDR3 contains 11 residues. Germline assignment: CDR1 MDHEN and CDR2 SYDVKM. This CDR3 reads CASSPLYEQYF. The DNA of the CDR3 is TGTGCCAGCAGTCCCCTCTACGAGCAGTACTTC. The variable domain in full, completed from reference TRBV28 and TRBJ2-7, reads DVKVTQSSRYLVKRTGEKVFLECVQDMDHENMFWYRQDPGLGLRLIYFSYDVKMKEKGDIPEGYSVSREKKERFSLILESASTNQTSMYLCASSPLYEQYFGPGTRLTVT.

This chain connects TRBV10-3 to TRBJ1-1, with D unclear. Deletions cut 0 bases from V and 0 bases from J, with 11 bases between. Germline-derived CDR1 and CDR2 are ENHRY and SYGVKD. This CDR3 region has 16 residues. For the CDR3, the DNA is TGTGCCATCAGTGAGTCGATATCGAGGGTGAACACTGAAGCTTTCTTT. Translating it yields CAISESISRVNTEAFF.

The chain is built from TRBV4-3 and TRBJ2-7; no definite D call. CDR1 is LGHNA, CDR2 YSLEER, per germline. V lost 0 bases to trimming and J lost 2 bases, with 11 bases between them. This CDR3 contains 15 residues. CDR3 protein: CASSQEVNEAYEQYF. The CDR3 DNA is TGCGCCAGCAGCCAAGAAGTGAATGAAGCCTACGAGCAGTACTTC.

This sequence joins TRBV11-2 and TRBJ2-1; D is unresolved. Between the trimmed V and J ends, which lost 0 bases and 4 bases, there was a span of 13 bases. Per the germline V gene, CDR1 is SGHAT and CDR2 is FQNNGV. This CDR3 is built from 16 residues. The CDR3 is CASSLEFSAKYNEQFF. In DNA form, the CDR3 reads TGTGCCAGCAGCTTAGAATTCAGTGCTAAATACAATGAGCAGTTCTTC.

The V gene is TRBV5-8, the J gene TRBJ1-1, with a possible D match to TRBD1 (5 bases). The germline V gene encodes CDR1 SGHTS and CDR2 YDEGEE. CDR3 length: 13 amino acids. The germline V and J ends were trimmed by 7 bases and 0 bases, with 10 bases remaining between them. The CDR3 DNA sequence: TGTGCCAGCGGGGGACGGTTGAACACTGAAGCTTTCTTT. This gives the protein CASGGRLNTEAFF.

This chain connects TRBV7-8 to TRBJ2-7, with D perhaps matching TRBD2 (6 bases). CDR1 is SGHVS, CDR2 FQNEAQ, per germline. The CDR3 totals 15 residues. Trimming stripped 5 bases from V and 5 bases from J, with 19 bases between. CDR3 protein: CASSAKVGERDEQYF. The CDR3, as DNA: TGTGCCAGCAGCGCCAAGGTGGGAGAGCGGGACGAGCAGTACTTC. Supplemented by reference TRBV7-8 and TRBJ2-7, the full variable domain reads GAGVSQSPRYKVAKRGQDVALRCDPISGHVSLFWYQQALGQGPEFLTYFQNEAQLDKSGLPSDRFFAERPEGSVSTLKIQRTQQEDSAVYLCASSAKVGERDEQYFGPGTRLTVT.

The chain recombines TRBV7-8 with TRBJ2-1; 14 bases align to TRBD2. Unmatched junction bases numbered 7, after V lost 5 bases and J lost 7 bases. The CDR3 has 16 amino acids. Per the germline V gene, CDR1 is SGHVS and CDR2 is FQNEAQ. CDR3 protein: CASSGGLAGGRNEQFF. CDR3 nucleotides: TGTGCCAGCAGCGGTGGACTAGCGGGAGGCCGAAATGAGCAGTTCTTC.

This chain joins TRBV28 and TRBJ1-5, with a possible D match to TRBD1 (6 bases). The length of the CDR3 is 16 residues. Trimming shortened V by 7 bases and J by 4 bases, and 20 bases separated the two germline ends. The germline CDR1 and CDR2 sequences are MDHEN and SYDVKM. DNA of the CDR3: TGTGCCAGCAAGTCTTCGCGGACAGCTTCTAATCAGCCCCAGCATTTT. This translates into CASKSSRTASNQPQHF.

The rearrangement joins TRBV6-1 to TRBJ2-3; no clear D gene. This CDR3 is built from 16 residues. Looked up from germline, CDR1 is MNHNS and CDR2 is SASEGT. The V gene lost 6 bases and the J gene lost 2 bases, with 18 bases spanning the gap. In DNA form, the CDR3 reads TGTGCCAGCAGCCCCGGCGGCCCATATTACACAGATACGCAGTATTTT. Amino acids: CASSPGGPYYTDTQYF.

This sequence joins TRBV5-5 and TRBJ1-1, with TRBD1 matching over 7 bases. Germline CDR1 reads SGHKS; CDR2 reads YYEKEE (reference sequence). The CDR3 spans 15 residues. Germline trimming cut 5 bases from V and 0 bases from J; bases unmatched to any gene: 7. The CDR3, as DNA: TGTGCCAGCAGGCGGACCGGGACAGTGAACACTGAAGCTTTCTTT. Protein product: CASRRTGTVNTEAFF.

V is TRBV7-2 and J is TRBJ1-2, with TRBD1 identical over 7 bases. The CDR3 consists of 14 residues. With V trimmed by 3 bases and J by 3 bases, 4 bases remained unmatched. Germline loops: CDR1 SGHTA, CDR2 FQGNSA. The DNA of the CDR3 is TGTGCCAGCAGCTTGACAGGGTCTGACTATGGCTACACCTTC. It codes for CASSLTGSDYGYTF.

This sequence joins TRBV24-1 and TRBJ2-2; D possibly matches TRBD1 or TRBD2 (5 bases each). V was trimmed by 4 bases and J by 6 bases, leaving 17 bases between them. The CDR3 runs to 16 residues. The germline gives CDR1 KGHDR, CDR2 SFDVKD. CDR3 sequence: CATSEWDPHKPGELFF. CDR3 sequence (DNA): TGTGCCACCAGTGAGTGGGACCCCCACAAACCCGGGGAGCTGTTTTTT.

CDR3 bases: TGTGCCAGCAGGGGACTAGAGGATACGCAGTATTTT. It is translated as CASRGLEDTQYF. V and J are TRBV12-3 or TRBV12-4 and TRBJ2-3, with 8 nucleotides matching TRBD2. The junction had 2 bases not matched to a gene; V was cut back by 6 bases and J by 6 bases. CDR3 length: 12 amino acids.

The chain is built from TRBV7-8 and TRBJ2-2, with D perhaps TRBD2 (6 bases). Per the germline V gene, CDR1 is SGHVS and CDR2 is FQNEAQ. The CDR3 is 16 residues long. Trimming removed 1 base from V and 1 base from J, with 10 bases in between. The CDR3 sequence is CASSLDRRGNTGELFF. The CDR3 coding sequence is TGTGCCAGCAGCTTAGATCGGCGGGGGAACACCGGGGAGCTGTTTTTT.

This chain connects TRBV7-9 to TRBJ2-1; 11 bases agree with TRBD2. CDR1 and CDR2 from the germline V gene are SEHNR and FQNEAQ (reference sequence). The CDR3 spans 18 residues. Trimming removed 3 bases from V and 8 bases from J; junction bases left unmatched: 15. The CDR3 sequence: CASSFPLAGAHGADEQFF. The CDR3 nucleotides read TGTGCCAGCAGCTTTCCACTAGCGGGAGCTCATGGGGCCGATGAGCAGTTCTTC.

The chain carries TRBV9 and TRBJ2-7; D gene ambiguous. Trimming removed 4 bases at V and 1 base at J, with 9 bases between. The CDR3 spans 13 residues. Germline-derived CDR1 and CDR2 are SGDLS and YYNGEE. The CDR3 reads CASSRGHSYEQYF. In DNA, the CDR3 is TGTGCCAGCAGCCGAGGTCATTCCTACGAGCAGTACTTC. The whole variable domain, remainder taken from reference TRBV9 and TRBJ2-7, is DSGVTQTPKHLITATGQRVTLRCSPRSGDLSVYWYQQSLDQGLQFLIQYYNGEERAKGNILERFSAQQFPDLHSELNLSSLELGDSALYFCASSRGHSYEQYFGPGTRLTVT.

The J gene is TRBJ2-7, the V gene TRBV29-1; D possibly matches TRBD1 or TRBD2 (5 bases each). The CDR3 has 11 amino acids. The germline CDR1 and CDR2 sequences are SQVTM and ANQGSEA. The V gene lost 5 bases and the J gene lost 5 bases, with 10 bases spanning the gap. The CDR3 is CSVWDLHEQYF. The DNA for the CDR3 is TGCAGCGTTTGGGACCTCCACGAGCAGTACTTC.

V usage is TRBV6-5 and J usage is TRBJ1-1, with a possible D match to TRBD1 (5 bases). The CDR3 loop spans 12 amino acids. CDR1 MNHEY and CDR2 SVGAGI come from the germline V gene. V gave up 6 bases and J gave up 3 bases, with 8 bases separating them. The DNA of the CDR3 is TGTGCCAGCAGACTGGGGGACACTGAAGCTTTCTTT. It encodes CASRLGDTEAFF.

The V and J genes are TRBV11-1 and TRBJ2-7, with D perhaps matching TRBD2 (6 bases). From germline, CDR1 is SGHAT and CDR2 FQDESV (reference sequence). The V gene lost 4 bases and the J gene lost 7 bases, with 35 bases spanning the gap. CDR3 length: 20 residues. CDR3 bases: TGTGCCAGCAGCTCATCTTATTGGGGAGAGAGGGAGGCGCCACCACTAGAGCAGTACTTC. Protein product: CASSSSYWGEREAPPLEQYF.

This chain connects TRBV30 to TRBJ2-3; D may match TRBD1 or TRBD2 (5 bases each). V was trimmed by 3 bases and J by 2 bases, leaving 15 bases between them. Germline values: CDR1 GTSNPN, CDR2 SVGIG (reference sequence). The CDR3 consists of 15 residues. Here the CDR3 reads CAWSEGMGATDTQYF. The CDR3 DNA reads TGTGCCTGGAGCGAGGGGATGGGAGCCACAGATACGCAGTATTTT.

The chain employs TRBV28 and TRBJ2-1, with 7 bases lining up with TRBD2. Trimming at V came to 6 bases and at J to 5 bases, leaving 7 bases not matched to a gene. This CDR3 contains 14 residues. Germline values: CDR1 MDHEN, CDR2 SYDVKM. The CDR3 region has the DNA TGTGCCAGCAGAGGCGGGAGTATGAACAATGAGCAGTTCTTC. It translates to CASRGGSMNNEQFF.

J is TRBJ2-5 and V is TRBV20-1; D unresolved. Germline V gives CDR1 DFQATT, CDR2 SNEGSKA (reference sequence). The CDR3 length is 16 residues. V lost 3 bases, J lost 3 bases, and 20 bases lay in between. As DNA, the CDR3 is TGCAGTGCTAGTGTTTTCCGGACCCATGGGGAAGAGACCCAGTACTTC. It encodes CSASVFRTHGEETQYF.

This chain joins TRBV2 and TRBJ1-1; 7 nucleotides line up with TRBD1. There are 17 residues in the CDR3. Losses at the gene ends were 6 bases for V and 1 base for J; bases not matched to a gene: 14. Looked up from germline, CDR1 is SNHLY and CDR2 is FYNNEI. CDR3 bases: TGTGCCAGCAGACGCATTTCCACAGGGACAGCGAACACTGAAGCTTTCTTT. This sequence encodes CASRRISTGTANTEAFF. Combining the CDR3 with reference TRBV2 and TRBJ1-1 gives the whole variable domain EPEVTQTPSHQVTQMGQEVILRCVPISNHLYFYWYRQILGQKVEFLVSFYNNEISEKSEIFDDQFSVERPDGSNFTLKIRSTKLEDSAMYFCASRRISTGTANTEAFFGQGTRLTVV.

The chain employs TRBV12-5 and TRBJ2-1; 8 bases line up with TRBD1. V was clipped by 4 bases and J by 6 bases; unmatched bases: 5. This CDR3 comprises 14 residues. CDR1 is LGHNT, CDR2 FRNRAP, per germline. CDR3 loop: CASGSGTGSNEQFF. The CDR3 region has the DNA TGTGCTAGTGGTTCCGGGACAGGCAGCAATGAGCAGTTCTTC.

The genes are TRBV7-2 and TRBJ2-2; 11 bases map to TRBD2. The CDR3 has 16 residues. Germline values: CDR1 SGHTA, CDR2 FQGNSA. V dropped 5 bases and J dropped 4; count of bases not matched to a gene: 6. The CDR3 reads CASSPGTSGGTGELFF. For the CDR3, the DNA is TGTGCCAGCAGCCCGGGGACTAGCGGAGGCACCGGGGAGCTGTTTTTT.

The CDR3 spells CASSLDVRGNTEAFF. The CDR3 DNA reads TGTGCCAGCAGCTTAGACGTCAGGGGGAACACTGAAGCTTTCTTT. V gene TRBV7-9 combines with J gene TRBJ1-1, with D perhaps matching TRBD1 (6 bases). The CDR3 is made up of 15 amino acids. Per the germline V gene, CDR1 is SEHNR and CDR2 is FQNEAQ (reference sequence). V was shortened by 1 base and J by 1 base, with 10 bases between the two germline ends.

The chain's CDR3 is CACPTSGSYNEQFF. For the CDR3, the DNA is TGTGCCTGCCCGACTAGCGGAAGTTACAATGAGCAGTTCTTC. This rearrangement joins TRBV7-9 to TRBJ2-1, with TRBD2 matching over 9 bases. There are 14 residues in the CDR3. The ends lost 11 bases at V and 4 bases at J; junction bases unmatched: 9. Looked up from germline, CDR1 is SEHNR and CDR2 is FQNEAQ (reference sequence).

This clonotype was seen just once. Written as DNA, the CDR3 is TGCGCCAGCAGCCAAGATGATGGGCAGCCCCAGCATTTT. Its protein product is CASSQDDGQPQHF. This chain connects TRBV4-3 to TRBJ1-5; D is undetermined. Germline values: CDR1 LGHNA, CDR2 YSLEER. V was trimmed by 0 bases and J by 7 bases, leaving 7 bases between them. The CDR3 extends over 13 amino acids.

The chain recombines TRBV6-2 or TRBV6-3 with TRBJ2-5; a weak D match, TRBD1 (5 bases). The CDR3 is made up of 14 amino acids. CDR1 and CDR2 (germline): MNHEY, SVGEGT. The V and J ends lost 2 bases and 1 base respectively, with 8 bases between them. The CDR3 coding sequence is TGTGCCAGCAGTTACCCAGACAGCCAAGAGACCCAGTACTTC. Its protein product is CASSYPDSQETQYF.

Details on this clonotype: The junction differs from germline at one of its ends, possibly a read error. The chain has TRBV5-6 and TRBJ1-1, with 9 bases aligning to TRBD1. The germline gives CDR1 SGHDT, CDR2 YYEEEE. The CDR3 spans 17 residues. CDR3 DNA sequence: TGTGCCAGCAGCCAGGAGCCGGGACAGGGCCTTGCCCCTGAAGTTTTCTTT. Protein: CASSQEPGQGLAPEVFF.

The V gene is TRBV11-2, the J gene TRBJ1-2; perhaps TRBD1 as D (6 bases). This CDR3 region has 17 residues. Germline V gene data show CDR1 as SGHAT and CDR2 as FQNNGV. Trimming shortened V by 4 bases and J by 4 bases, and 22 bases separated the two germline ends. The CDR3 region is CASSYGTPPTMPYGYTF. DNA for the CDR3: TGTGCCAGCAGCTATGGGACACCTCCAACTATGCCCTATGGCTACACCTTC.

This chain's CDR3 is CASSRTSGSLADTQYF. CDR3 bases: TGTGCCAGCAGCCGGACTAGCGGGAGTCTCGCAGATACGCAGTATTTT. The V call is TRBV11-2, the J call TRBJ2-3; the match to TRBD2 covers 13 bases. The CDR3 is 16 amino acids. Unmatched junction bases numbered 6, after V lost 5 bases and J lost 4 bases. Germline CDR1 SGHAT, CDR2 FQNNGV.